This T cell receptor beta chain was captured by sequencing in a study of blood T cell repertoires in COVID-19. The CDR3 contains 13 residues. Original handling: Reference gene primer amplification yielded estimated nucleated cell counts. Data came from immunoSEQ multiplex PCR; TCRdb stores just in-frame clones and leaves some out. That table supplies the V and J calls and clone size; D and trimming were determined from the DNA. The sample consists of about 110,000 clones, about 64% of them appearing once. This chain connects TRBV21-1 to TRBJ1-2; TRBD1, the D gene given by the table, was not confirmed from the DNA. TRBV21-1 is marked as a pseudogene. The sequenced sample consisted of peripheral blood. The sequence was obtained from a human donor with acute or convalescent COVID-19. The donor label of this sample is uncertain. The CDR3 spells CASSNRDKAGYTF. The CDR3 DNA sequence: TGTGCCAGCAGCAACAGAGACAAGGCTGGCTACACCTTC.